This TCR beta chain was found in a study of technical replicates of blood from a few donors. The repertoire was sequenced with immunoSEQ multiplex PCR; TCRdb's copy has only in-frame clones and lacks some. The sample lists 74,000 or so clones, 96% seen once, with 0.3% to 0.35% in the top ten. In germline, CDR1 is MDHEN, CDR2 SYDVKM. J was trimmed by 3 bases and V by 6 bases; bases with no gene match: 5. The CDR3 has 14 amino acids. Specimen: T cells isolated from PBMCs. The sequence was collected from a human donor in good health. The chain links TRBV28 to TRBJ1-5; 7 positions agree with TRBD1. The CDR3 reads CASRAGGLNQPQHF. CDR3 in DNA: TGTGCCAGCAGGGCAGGGGGACTCAATCAGCCCCAGCATTTT. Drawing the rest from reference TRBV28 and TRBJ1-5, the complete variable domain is DVKVTQSSRYLVKRTGEKVFLECVQDMDHENMFWYRQDPGLGLRLIYFSYDVKMKEKGDIPEGYSVSREKKERFSLILESASTNQTSMYLCASRAGGLNQPQHFGDGTRLSIL.